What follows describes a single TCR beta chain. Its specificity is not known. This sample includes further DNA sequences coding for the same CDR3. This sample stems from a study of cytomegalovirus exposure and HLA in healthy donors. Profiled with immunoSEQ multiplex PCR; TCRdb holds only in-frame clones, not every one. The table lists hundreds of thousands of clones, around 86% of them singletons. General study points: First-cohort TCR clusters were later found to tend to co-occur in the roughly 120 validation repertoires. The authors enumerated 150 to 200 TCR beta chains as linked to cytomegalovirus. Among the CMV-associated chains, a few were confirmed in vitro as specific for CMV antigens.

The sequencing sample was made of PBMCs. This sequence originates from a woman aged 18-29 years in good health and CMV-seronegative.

CDR3 sequence (DNA): TGCGCCAGCAGCTTGGGGCTAGCGGGGGGCACAGATACGCAGTATTTT. Encoded protein: CASSLGLAGGTDTQYF. The rearrangement uses TRBV5-1 and TRBJ2-3, with TRBD2 matching over 10 bases. The CDR3 contains 16 residues. V shed 0 bases, J shed 1 base, and the junction held 2 bases outside the gene matches. Germline CDR1 SGHRS, CDR2 YFSETQ.